These 21 T cell receptor beta chains originate from one sample sequenced in a study of shared clonotypes between healthy human individuals. Profiled with immunoSEQ multiplex PCR; TCRdb holds only in-frame clones, not every one. The data contain 2,500,000 or so clones, approximately 93% of them seen just once; the ten biggest clones take up approximately 0.37%. The specimen sequenced was naive CD4+ T cells from PBMCs. The subset is: CD45RA+ positively selected. Receptor source: a man between 18 and 35 years old in good health. Some clones in this sample may be carry-over from other donors' samples.

This chain joins TRBV7-7 and TRBJ2-5; TRBD1 aligns across 7 bases. The CDR3 is made up of 14 amino acids. Trimming removed 5 bases from V and 5 bases from J; junction bases left unmatched: 8. Germline CDR1 SSHAT, CDR2 FNYEAQ (reference sequence). As DNA, the CDR3 is TGTGCCAGCAGCAAAGGGGGCTTGGGTGAGACCCAGTACTTC. Its protein product is CASSKGGLGETQYF.

This clone was observed once. The same CDR3 can be traced to other DNA sequences in this sample. The genes are TRBV7-8 and TRBJ2-7; maybe TRBD2 (6 bases). Germline V gene lookup returns CDR1 SGHVS and CDR2 FQNEAQ. The CDR3 totals 14 residues. The V end lost 0 bases, the J end lost 2 bases, and 8 bases lay between the germline ends. The CDR3 nucleotides are TGTGCCAGCAGCTTAGCGGGAGGCCCCTACGAGCAGTACTTC. Residues: CASSLAGGPYEQYF. Drawing the rest from reference TRBV7-8 and TRBJ2-7, the complete variable domain is GAGVSQSPRYKVAKRGQDVALRCDPISGHVSLFWYQQALGQGPEFLTYFQNEAQLDKSGLPSDRFFAERPEGSVSTLKIQRTQQEDSAVYLCASSLAGGPYEQYFGPGTRLTVT.

Points on this clone: Additional DNA sequences in this sample encode the identical CDR3. The chain uses TRBV7-2 and TRBJ1-2; maybe TRBD1 (5 bases). The V and J ends lost 4 bases and 2 bases respectively, with 8 bases between them. The CDR3 length is 13 residues. Germline CDR1 and CDR2: SGHTA and FQGNSA. CDR3 in amino acids: CASSSGRNYGYTF. CDR3 nucleotide sequence: TGTGCCAGCAGCTCGGGACGGAACTATGGCTACACCTTC.

The chain recombines TRBV6-1 with TRBJ1-6; unclear D gene. Per germline, CDR1 MNHNS and CDR2 SASEGT. The V end lost 3 bases, the J end lost 14 bases, and 11 bases lay between the germline ends. The CDR3 spans 12 residues. CDR3 coding DNA: TGTGCCAGCAGTGAGCGGGGATTAACCCTCCACTTT. Its translation: CASSERGLTLHF.

The V gene is TRBV9, the J gene TRBJ1-2; D unresolved. Germline CDR1 and CDR2: SGDLS and YYNGEE. This CDR3 is built from 17 residues. Trimming pared 3 bases from V and 8 bases from J, leaving 26 bases between. The DNA of the CDR3 is TGTGCCAGCAGCGCCACAGTGGTTGCAGGAGCTCATCGGGGCTACACCTTC. Translating it yields CASSATVVAGAHRGYTF.

The chain carries TRBV7-2 and TRBJ1-3, with D possibly TRBD1 on 6 matching bases. The germline gives CDR1 SGHTA, CDR2 FQGNSA. This CDR3 has 18 residues. V was trimmed by 2 bases and J by 0 bases, leaving 17 bases between them. The CDR3 DNA is TGTGCCAGCAGCTTAAAGGGGGGGCCCTTCATCTCTGGAAACACCATATATTTT. It encodes CASSLKGGPFISGNTIYF.

The V gene is TRBV5-1, the J gene TRBJ1-1; 8 bases match TRBD1. The CDR3 is 15 amino acids. Germline V gene sequence: CDR1 SGHRS, CDR2 YFSETQ. The V and J ends lost 4 bases and 3 bases, in that order; junction bases with no gene match: 8. The CDR3 DNA follows: TGCGCCAGCAGCGGACGGACAGGGTGGGACACTGAAGCTTTCTTT. Translation: CASSGRTGWDTEAFF.

This clone was seen a single time. The V and J genes are TRBV6-4 and TRBJ1-1; no definite D call. CDR3 size: 13 residues. CDR1 MRHNA and CDR2 SNTAGT come from the germline V gene. V dropped 4 bases and J dropped 3 bases, with 9 bases sitting between them. The CDR3 DNA is TGTGCCAGCAGTGCTGGGCCGGACACTGAAGCTTTCTTT. It specifies CASSAGPDTEAFF.

V and J are TRBV15 and TRBJ2-3, with 9 positions matching TRBD2. Germline V lookup: CDR1 LNHNV, CDR2 YYDKDF (reference sequence). The V gene end was trimmed by 8 bases and the J gene end by 4 bases; junction bases not matched to a gene: 4. CDR3 length: 13 amino acids. The CDR3 DNA reads TGTGCCACCGCAGCGGGAGGCGCAGATACGCAGTATTTT. Encoded protein: CATAAGGADTQYF.

The chain has TRBV30 and TRBJ1-2; TRBD1 is a possible D gene (5 bases). CDR1 GTSNPN and CDR2 SVGIG come from the germline V gene (reference sequence). The CDR3 has 18 amino acids. Deletions cut 3 bases from V and 4 bases from J, with 27 bases between. This chain's CDR3 is CAWSLGAGTRGIGYGYTF. The DNA of the CDR3 is TGTGCCTGGAGCCTAGGGGCGGGGACGCGTGGAATTGGCTATGGCTACACCTTC.

This sequence joins TRBV5-8 and TRBJ1-4; D is unclear. Trimming cost V 1 base and J 10 bases, with 17 bases left between them. CDR1 and CDR2 from the germline V gene are SGHTS and YDEGEE. The CDR3 covers 15 residues. Here the CDR3 reads CASSLSAGATAKLFF. The DNA of the CDR3 is TGTGCCAGCAGCTTGTCTGCCGGAGCGACGGCAAAACTGTTTTTT. Variable domain in full (rest from reference TRBV5-8 and TRBJ1-4): EAGVTQSPTHLIKTRGQQATLRCSPISGHTSVYWYQQALGLGLQFLLWYDEGEERNRGNFPPRFSGRQFPNYSSELNVNALELEDSALYLCASSLSAGATAKLFFGSGTQLSVL.

The CDR3 DNA reads TGTGCCAGTAGTATTAAGGGAGCCAAAAACATTCAGTACTTC. Translated, it gives CASSIKGAKNIQYF. This rearrangement joins TRBV19 to TRBJ2-4; D is unclear. The V end was cut by 3 bases, the J end by 0 bases, with 6 bases between. Germline V gene sequence: CDR1 LNHDA, CDR2 SQIVND (reference sequence). This CDR3 region has 14 residues.

V and J are TRBV19 and TRBJ2-7; 8 bases line up with TRBD1. Germline V gene lookup returns CDR1 LNHDA and CDR2 SQIVND (reference sequence). The CDR3 totals 14 residues. V gave up 5 bases and J gave up 6 bases; unmatched junction bases: 9. DNA of the CDR3: TGTGCCAGTAGTGTCGACAGGGGAGGTCCCGAGCAGTACTTC. Translating gives CASSVDRGGPEQYF.

The chain combines TRBV27 with TRBJ2-1; D is possibly TRBD1 (6 bases). The CDR3 totals 16 residues. Per germline, CDR1 MNHEY and CDR2 SMNVEV (reference sequence). V was clipped by 5 bases and J by 7 bases, with 21 bases between them. This CDR3 is CASSPRTVIDHNEQFF. CDR3 sequence (DNA): TGTGCCAGCAGTCCACGGACAGTAATAGATCATAATGAGCAGTTCTTC.

The genes are TRBV15 and TRBJ1-1, with 8 bases matching TRBD1. The CDR3 is 18 residues long. The V segment lost 1 base and the J segment 3 bases; nucleotides outside the gene matches: 13. Germline V gene lookup returns CDR1 LNHNV and CDR2 YYDKDF (reference sequence). The CDR3 sequence is CATSRAGYAGGPDTEAFF. CDR3 nucleotides: TGTGCCACCAGCAGAGCCGGCTATGCAGGGGGCCCTGACACTGAAGCTTTCTTT.

This clone was seen a few times. The chain couples TRBV30 to TRBJ1-2; D perhaps matches TRBD1 (5 bases). Germline V lookup: CDR1 GTSNPN, CDR2 SVGIG (reference sequence). Trimming took 0 bases from V and 4 from J, leaving 9 bases between them. This CDR3 spans 13 amino acids. CDR3 amino acids: CAWSVSGAYGYTF. In nucleotides, the CDR3 is TGTGCCTGGAGTGTAAGCGGGGCCTATGGCTACACCTTC.

This rearrangement joins TRBV5-1 to TRBJ2-1; 10 bases match TRBD2. Germline CDR1 reads SGHRS; CDR2 reads YFSETQ. The CDR3 spans 15 residues. J was trimmed by 10 bases and V by 0 bases; bases with no gene match: 7. CDR3 DNA sequence: TGCGCCAGCAGCTTGGGTCTAGCGGGAGTATGGGAGCAGTTCTTC. Amino acids: CASSLGLAGVWEQFF.

V gene TRBV29-1 combines with J gene TRBJ2-3; 9 nucleotides agree with TRBD1. With 4 bases clipped from V and 3 bases from J, the junction kept 8 bases outside the gene matches. There are 15 residues in the CDR3. Germline-derived CDR1 and CDR2 are SQVTM and ANQGSEA. The CDR3 here is CSVVGDRGRTDTQYF. The DNA for the CDR3 is TGCAGCGTTGTCGGTGACAGGGGGAGGACAGATACGCAGTATTTT.

CDR3 residues: CAISDSRGSGELFF. The CDR3 DNA sequence: TGTGCCATCAGTGACTCAAGGGGCAGCGGGGAGCTGTTTTTT. The V call is TRBV10-3, the J call TRBJ2-2; TRBD1 is a possible D gene (5 bases). CDR1 is ENHRY, CDR2 SYGVKD, per germline. V lost 3 bases and J 7 bases, leaving 12 bases between the germline ends. The CDR3 contains 14 residues.

The chain is built from TRBV19 and TRBJ2-3, with D hard to call. The CDR3 spans 13 residues. V lost 5 bases, J lost 6 bases, and 12 bases lay in between. CDR1 and CDR2 (germline): LNHDA, SQIVND (reference sequence). The CDR3 DNA sequence: TGTGCCAGTAGTTTTGGTCTTACGGATACGCAGTATTTT. It is translated as CASSFGLTDTQYF.

V usage is TRBV7-8 and J usage is TRBJ1-2; D perhaps matches TRBD1 (6 bases). The germline V gene encodes CDR1 SGHVS and CDR2 FQNEAQ. The V and J ends lost 5 bases and 3 bases respectively, with 22 bases between them. The CDR3 loop spans 17 amino acids. CDR3 DNA sequence: TGTGCCAGCAGCCTCTCTAGTCTCGGGGGGGCGTACTATGGCTACACCTTC. This encodes CASSLSSLGGAYYGYTF.